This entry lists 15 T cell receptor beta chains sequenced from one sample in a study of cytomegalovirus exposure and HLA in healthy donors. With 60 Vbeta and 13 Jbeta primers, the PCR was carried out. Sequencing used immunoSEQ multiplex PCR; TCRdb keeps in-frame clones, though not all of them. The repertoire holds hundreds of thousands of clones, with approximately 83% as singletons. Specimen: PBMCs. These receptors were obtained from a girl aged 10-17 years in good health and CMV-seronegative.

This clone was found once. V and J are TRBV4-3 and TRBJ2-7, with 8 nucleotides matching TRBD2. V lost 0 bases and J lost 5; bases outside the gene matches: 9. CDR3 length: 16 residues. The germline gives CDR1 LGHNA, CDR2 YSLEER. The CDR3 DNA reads TGCGCCAGCAGCCAAGAGCCGCCCGGGGGGGCCGACGAGCAGTACTTC. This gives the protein CASSQEPPGGADEQYF.

The CDR3 is CASSEIIGRGLGTGLFF. As DNA, the CDR3 is TGTGCCAGCAGTGAAATTATCGGGAGAGGCTTGGGGACAGGGCTGTTTTTT. The chain joins TRBV6-1 to TRBJ2-2; 8 nucleotides align to TRBD1. In germline, CDR1 is MNHNS, CDR2 SASEGT. Losses at the gene ends were 2 bases for V and 13 bases for J; bases not matched to a gene: 18. This CDR3 has 17 amino acids.

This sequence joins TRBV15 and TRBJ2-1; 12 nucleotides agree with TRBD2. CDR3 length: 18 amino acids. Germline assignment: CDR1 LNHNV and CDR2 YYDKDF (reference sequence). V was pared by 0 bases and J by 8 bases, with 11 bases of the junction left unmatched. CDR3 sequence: CATSRDLVGLAGFYEQFF. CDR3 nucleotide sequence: TGTGCCACCAGCAGAGATCTGGTTGGACTAGCGGGATTTTATGAGCAGTTCTTC.

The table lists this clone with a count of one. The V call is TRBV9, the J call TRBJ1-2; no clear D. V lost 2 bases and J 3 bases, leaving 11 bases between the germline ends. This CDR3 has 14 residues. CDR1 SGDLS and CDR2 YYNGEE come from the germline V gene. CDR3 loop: CASSVASDDYGYTF. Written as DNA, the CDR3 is TGTGCCAGCAGCGTGGCGAGCGATGACTATGGCTACACCTTC.

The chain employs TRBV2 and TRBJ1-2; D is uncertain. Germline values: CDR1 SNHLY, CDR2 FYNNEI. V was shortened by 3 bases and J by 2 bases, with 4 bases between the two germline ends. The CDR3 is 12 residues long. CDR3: CASSERNYGYTF. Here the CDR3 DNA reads TGTGCCAGCAGTGAGAGGAACTATGGCTACACCTTC.

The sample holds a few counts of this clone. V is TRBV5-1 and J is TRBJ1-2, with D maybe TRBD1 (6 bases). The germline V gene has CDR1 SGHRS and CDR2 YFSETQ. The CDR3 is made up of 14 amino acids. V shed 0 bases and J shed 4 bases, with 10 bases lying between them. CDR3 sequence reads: CASSLDREVYGYTF. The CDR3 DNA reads TGCGCCAGCAGCTTGGACAGGGAAGTCTATGGCTACACCTTC.

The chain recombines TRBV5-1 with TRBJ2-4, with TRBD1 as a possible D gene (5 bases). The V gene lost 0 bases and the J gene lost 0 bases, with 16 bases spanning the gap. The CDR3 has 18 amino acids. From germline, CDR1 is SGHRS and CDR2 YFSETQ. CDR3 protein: CASSLGLDNLLAKNIQYF. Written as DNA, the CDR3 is TGCGCCAGCAGCTTGGGACTGGACAACCTACTAGCCAAAAACATTCAGTACTTC.

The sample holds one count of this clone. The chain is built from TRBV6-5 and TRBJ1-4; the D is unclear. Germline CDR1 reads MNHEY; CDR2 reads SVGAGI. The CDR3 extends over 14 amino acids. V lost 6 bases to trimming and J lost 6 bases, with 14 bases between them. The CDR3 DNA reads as TGTGCCAGCAGACTATCGGGGTATGATGAAAAACTGTTTTTT. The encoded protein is CASRLSGYDEKLFF.

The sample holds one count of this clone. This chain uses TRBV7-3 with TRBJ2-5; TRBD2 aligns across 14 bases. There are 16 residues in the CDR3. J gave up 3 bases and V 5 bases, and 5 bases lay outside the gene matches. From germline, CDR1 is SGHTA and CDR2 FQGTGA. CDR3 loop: CASSLGLAGGKETQYF. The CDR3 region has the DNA TGTGCCAGCAGCCTAGGACTAGCGGGAGGCAAAGAGACCCAGTACTTC.

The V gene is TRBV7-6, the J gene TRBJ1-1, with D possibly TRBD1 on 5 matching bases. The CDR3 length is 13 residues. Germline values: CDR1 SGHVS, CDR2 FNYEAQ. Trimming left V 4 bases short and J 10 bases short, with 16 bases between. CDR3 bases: TGTGCCAGCAGCTCGGGTATAGGGGCAGCAGCTTTCTTT. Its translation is CASSSGIGAAAFF.

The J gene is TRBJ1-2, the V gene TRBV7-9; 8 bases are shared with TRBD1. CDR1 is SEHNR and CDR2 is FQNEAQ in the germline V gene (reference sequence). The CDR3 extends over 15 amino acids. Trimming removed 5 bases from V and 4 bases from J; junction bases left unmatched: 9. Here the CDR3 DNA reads TGTGCCAGCAGCCCCGCCACAGGGGGGAGCTATGGCTACACCTTC. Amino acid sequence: CASSPATGGSYGYTF.

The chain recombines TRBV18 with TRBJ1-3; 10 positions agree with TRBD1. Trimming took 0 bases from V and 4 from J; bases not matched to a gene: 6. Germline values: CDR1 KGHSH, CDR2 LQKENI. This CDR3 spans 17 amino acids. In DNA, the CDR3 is TGTGCCAGCTCACCACCGTGGGGGACAGGGGACGGAAACACCATATATTTT. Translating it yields CASSPPWGTGDGNTIYF.

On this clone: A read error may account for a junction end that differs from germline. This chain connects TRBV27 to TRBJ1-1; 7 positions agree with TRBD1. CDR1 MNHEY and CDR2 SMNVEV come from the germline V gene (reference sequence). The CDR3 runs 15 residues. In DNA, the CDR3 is TGTGCCAGCAGTCTATCAACAGGGGCTGGCACGGGGGCTTTCTTT. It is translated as CASSLSTGAGTGAFF.

This CDR3 reads CASSAGQAQNISPLHF. The DNA of the CDR3 is TGTGCCAGCAGCGCCGGACAGGCCCAAAACATTTCACCCCTCCACTTT. V usage is TRBV9 and J usage is TRBJ1-6; TRBD1 aligns across 7 bases. The CDR3 sequence is 16 residues long. After removal of 3 bases from V and 9 bases from J, the junction contained 12 bases not matched to a gene. In germline, CDR1 is SGDLS, CDR2 YYNGEE.

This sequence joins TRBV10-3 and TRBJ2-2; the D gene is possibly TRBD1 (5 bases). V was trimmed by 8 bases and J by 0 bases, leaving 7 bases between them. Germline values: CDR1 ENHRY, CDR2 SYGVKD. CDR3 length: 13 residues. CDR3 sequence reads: CAIAGTNTGELFF. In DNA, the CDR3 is TGTGCCATCGCAGGGACGAACACCGGGGAGCTGTTTTTT.